This record concerns one T cell receptor (beta chain) sequence. The data originate from a study of blood T cell repertoires in COVID-19. Looked up from germline, CDR1 is SNHLY and CDR2 is FYNNEI. This CDR3 has 14 amino acids. After removal of 5 bases from V and 4 bases from J, the junction contained 6 bases not matched to a gene. Some clones are missing from TCRdb's copy, which holds only in-frame ones; the method was immunoSEQ multiplex PCR. The repertoire consists of 250,000 to 300,000 clones, with over 70% occurring once and the leading ten covering 9.5% to 13%. V usage is TRBV2 and J usage is TRBJ2-3; 7 nucleotides match TRBD1. The source is a woman aged 70-85 years with COVID-19, enrolled during active disease. The source material was peripheral blood. In DNA form, the CDR3 reads TGTGCCAGCAGTAGGGGGCAGGGCGCAGATACGCAGTATTTT. Translation gives CASSRGQGADTQYF.